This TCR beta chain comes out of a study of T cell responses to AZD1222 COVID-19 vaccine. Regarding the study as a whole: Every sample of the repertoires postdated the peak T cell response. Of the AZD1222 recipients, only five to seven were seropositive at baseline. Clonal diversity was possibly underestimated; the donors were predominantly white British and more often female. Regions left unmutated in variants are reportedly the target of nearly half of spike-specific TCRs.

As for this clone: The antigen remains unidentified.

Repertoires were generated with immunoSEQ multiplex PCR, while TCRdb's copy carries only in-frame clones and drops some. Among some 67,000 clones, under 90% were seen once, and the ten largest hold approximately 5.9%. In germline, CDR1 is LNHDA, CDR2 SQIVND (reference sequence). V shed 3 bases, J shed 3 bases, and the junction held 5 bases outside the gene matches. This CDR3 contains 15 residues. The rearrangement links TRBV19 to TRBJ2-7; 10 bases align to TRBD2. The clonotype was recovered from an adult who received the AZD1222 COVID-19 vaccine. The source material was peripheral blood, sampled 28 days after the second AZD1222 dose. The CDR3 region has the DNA TGTGCCAGTAGTATTGAAGCGGGGGGGAACTACGAGCAGTACTTC. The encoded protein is CASSIEAGGNYEQYF.